The entry that follows covers one TCR beta chain sequence. The sample is drawn from a study of blood T cells in healthy people across ages. Germline CDR1 DFQATT, CDR2 SNEGSKA (reference sequence). This CDR3 is built from 16 residues. The germline V and J ends were trimmed by 2 bases and 6 bases, with 19 bases remaining between them. A second 7 to 11 cycle PCR used barcoded and J-beta primers. MiXCR was run by TCRdb on the 5' RACE reads, yielding one entry per CDR3 protein. Seen here are under 2 million distinct CDR3 sequences, about 35% observed once, and the top ten hold approximately 11%. What was sequenced was blood. The chain links TRBV20-1 to TRBJ1-4, with D possibly TRBD1 on 6 matching bases. The TCR comes from a woman aged 25 to 39 in good health. The DNA of the CDR3 is TGCAGTGCTAGACGTTACGGGGGGGGCGCGGATGAAAAACTGTTTTTT. Protein sequence: CSARRYGGGADEKLFF.